These 22 T cell receptor beta chains share one sample of origin, sequenced in a study of T cells in Graves' hyperthyroidism and ophthalmopathy. TCR beta CDR3 sequences were amplified from RNA transcripts. In the first-round RT-PCR of the TCR CDR3, the HTBI primer set was used. TCRdb re-called the multiplex PCR reads through MiXCR, storing one row per CDR3 protein. The table shows hundreds of thousands of distinct CDR3 sequences, with around 20% occurring only once. What was sequenced was blood. The source is a man aged 25-45 years with Graves' ophthalmopathy.

The chain combines TRBV29-1 with TRBJ2-2, with 9 positions matching TRBD2. The V segment lost 7 bases and the J segment 1 base; nucleotides outside the gene matches: 4. CDR3 length: 14 amino acids. Germline CDR1 reads SQVTM; CDR2 reads ANQGSEA. CDR3 protein: CSAILAGNTGELFF. The CDR3 DNA reads TGCAGCGCAATACTAGCGGGGAACACCGGGGAGCTGTTTTTT.

The sample holds one count of this clonotype. This rearrangement joins TRBV11-1 to TRBJ2-7, with D perhaps matching TRBD2 (6 bases). CDR3 size: 17 residues. The V gene's germline CDR1 is SGHAT and CDR2 FQDESV (reference sequence). Trimming stripped 5 bases from V and 4 bases from J, with 24 bases between. CDR3 bases: TGTGCCAGCAGCCATGGACTATGGCGGGGAAAGCTATACGAGCAGTACTTC. Translating gives CASSHGLWRGKLYEQYF.

This clonotype has just a few counts. Written as DNA, the CDR3 is TGTGCCAGCAGCCAACAGAGGGGCACTGAAGCTTTCTTT. As protein: CASSQQRGTEAFF. This chain uses TRBV14 with TRBJ1-1, with D possibly TRBD1 on 5 matching bases. In germline, CDR1 is SGHDN, CDR2 FVKESK. Deletions cut 2 bases from V and 4 bases from J, with 8 bases between. The CDR3 has 13 residues.

This clonotype was detected a few times. This sequence joins TRBV2 and TRBJ2-2; the match to TRBD1 covers 8 bases. Germline V CDR1 and CDR2: SNHLY, FYNNEI. J was trimmed by 4 bases and V by 7 bases; bases with no gene match: 8. This CDR3 has 15 residues. The CDR3 spells CASNAGGFSTGELFF. CDR3 sequence (DNA): TGTGCCAGCAATGCAGGGGGCTTTAGCACCGGGGAGCTGTTTTTT.

The chain is built from TRBV5-6 and TRBJ2-1; 12 bases line up with TRBD2. Germline V gene data show CDR1 as SGHDT and CDR2 as YYEEEE. V shed 3 bases and J 4 bases; nucleotides not matched to a gene: 5. The length of the CDR3 is 16 residues. CDR3 sequence reads: CASSYGTSGRYNEQFF. The CDR3 region has the DNA TGTGCCAGCAGCTATGGGACTAGCGGGCGGTACAATGAGCAGTTCTTC.

This clonotype showed up many times. This chain connects TRBV12-3 or TRBV12-4 to TRBJ2-1, with D perhaps given as TRBD1 or TRBD2 (5 bases each). Trimming pared 4 bases from V and 7 bases from J, leaving 11 bases between. This CDR3 spans 13 amino acids. CDR3 region: CASSSPGRNEQFF. CDR3 nucleotide sequence: TGTGCCAGCAGTTCACCAGGGAGAAATGAGCAGTTCTTC.

This clonotype appeared a few times. The genes are TRBV4-2 and TRBJ2-3; tentative D call: TRBD1 (6 bases). Germline CDR1 and CDR2: LGHNA and YNFKEQ. CDR3 length equals 14 residues. The V and J ends lost 0 bases and 6 bases respectively, with 10 bases between them. CDR3 nucleotide sequence: TGTGCCAGCAGCCAAGAACCAGGGGCGGATACGCAGTATTTT. Residues: CASSQEPGADTQYF.

This clonotype was seen a few times. The chain joins TRBV15 to TRBJ2-7; TRBD1 agrees at 7 bases. This CDR3 has 16 amino acids. Unmatched junction bases numbered 9, after V lost 0 bases and J lost 4 bases. In germline, CDR1 is LNHNV, CDR2 YYDKDF (reference sequence). The CDR3 is CATSRDPPGQLYEQYF. CDR3 sequence (DNA): TGTGCCACCAGCAGAGATCCCCCGGGACAGCTATACGAGCAGTACTTC.

This clonotype was seen at least ten times. V and J are TRBV6-1 and TRBJ1-5; 7 bases are a match to TRBD1. Germline CDR1 is MNHNS and CDR2 is SASEGT. Trimming removed 1 base from V and 4 bases from J; junction bases left unmatched: 1. The CDR3 has 14 amino acids. Here the CDR3 DNA reads TGTGCCAGCAGTGAAGTACAGGGGAATCAGCCCCAGCATTTT. Encoded protein: CASSEVQGNQPQHF.

The CDR3 spells CASSHQGSYEQYF. In nucleotides, the CDR3 is TGTGCCAGCAGCCACCAGGGTTCATACGAGCAGTACTTC. The chain carries TRBV3-1 and TRBJ2-7; TRBD1 might be the D (5 bases). This CDR3 region has 13 residues. V shed 3 bases and J shed 4 bases, with 10 bases lying between them. CDR1 LGHDT and CDR2 YNNKEL come from the germline V gene (reference sequence).

This chain links TRBV7-3 with TRBJ2-3; D is undetermined. Germline V lookup: CDR1 SGHTA, CDR2 FQGTGA. The CDR3 runs 14 residues. Trimming left V 1 base short and J 2 bases short, with 7 bases between. CDR3 protein: CASSLRPNTDTQYF. The CDR3 bases are TGTGCCAGCAGCTTAAGACCGAACACAGATACGCAGTATTTT.

This clonotype has at least ten counts. The gene calls are TRBV5-1 and TRBJ2-1; TRBD1 matches at 8 bases. Trimming cost V 6 bases and J 5 bases; bases outside gene matches: 7. Per the germline V gene, CDR1 is SGHRS and CDR2 is YFSETQ. The CDR3 totals 14 residues. CDR3: CASKGQGAHNEQFF. Here the CDR3 DNA reads TGCGCCAGCAAAGGGCAGGGGGCGCACAATGAGCAGTTCTTC.

J is TRBJ2-3 and V is TRBV5-6; 9 bases agree with TRBD1. Germline CDR1 reads SGHDT; CDR2 reads YYEEEE. The CDR3 is made up of 15 amino acids. Trimming removed 4 bases from V and 5 bases from J; junction bases left unmatched: 8. The chain's CDR3 is CASSAWTGEVDTQYF. Here the CDR3 DNA reads TGTGCCAGCAGCGCCTGGACAGGGGAGGTAGATACGCAGTATTTT.

This clonotype occurred many times. This chain links TRBV11-2 with TRBJ1-1; D is unclear. The V end lost 4 bases, the J end lost 1 base, and 13 bases lay between the germline ends. Germline V gives CDR1 SGHAT, CDR2 FQNNGV. The CDR3 runs to 15 residues. The CDR3 protein is CASSSQSPGNTEAFF. In DNA form, the CDR3 reads TGTGCCAGCAGCTCCCAGTCCCCAGGGAACACTGAAGCTTTCTTT.

J is TRBJ2-7 and V is TRBV12-3 or TRBV12-4; TRBD1 matches at 9 bases. The V and J ends lost 7 bases and 4 bases, in that order; junction bases with no gene match: 2. The CDR3 loop spans 12 amino acids. The CDR3 DNA reads TGTGCCAGCAAACAGGGGGCGTACGAGCAGTACTTC. This translates into CASKQGAYEQYF.

In its sample, this clonotype was seen many times. This sequence joins TRBV12-3 or TRBV12-4 and TRBJ2-3; 8 positions agree with TRBD2. The CDR3 runs 14 residues. The V gene end was trimmed by 2 bases and the J gene end by 5 bases; junction bases not matched to a gene: 3. In nucleotides, the CDR3 is TGTGCCAGCAGTTTATTTCTAGCGGGAGATACGCAGTATTTT. The encoded protein is CASSLFLAGDTQYF.

This clonotype appeared a few times. J is TRBJ2-7 and V is TRBV6-2 or TRBV6-3; 9 bases align to TRBD1. With 0 bases clipped from V and 6 bases from J, the junction kept 9 bases outside the gene matches. CDR1 and CDR2 (germline): MNHEY, SVGEGT. This CDR3 region has 16 residues. In DNA, the CDR3 is TGTGCCAGCAGTTACTCCCGGGACAGGGAATATTTCGAGCAGTACTTC. It encodes CASSYSRDREYFEQYF.

This clonotype was observed a handful of times. V is TRBV20-1 and J is TRBJ2-3; 12 nucleotides line up with TRBD2. CDR3 length equals 17 residues. Per germline, CDR1 DFQATT and CDR2 SNEGSKA (reference sequence). V trimming: 3 bases; J trimming: 4 bases; junction bases outside the gene matches: 11. The CDR3 protein is CSASPFPSGRVSDTQYF. The CDR3 DNA reads as TGCAGTGCTAGTCCCTTTCCTAGCGGGAGGGTATCAGATACGCAGTATTTT.

This clonotype has ten or more counts. The J gene is TRBJ1-1, the V gene TRBV12-3 or TRBV12-4; the D is unclear. This CDR3 has 14 residues. Trimming took 5 bases from V and 1 from J, leaving 11 bases between them. In DNA, the CDR3 is TGTGCCAGCAGTCCTCGGACGGCGAACACTGAAGCTTTCTTT. Translation gives CASSPRTANTEAFF.

The CDR3 protein is CASSPTGIRNQPQHF. The CDR3, as DNA: TGTGCCAGCAGCCCTACGGGGATTCGCAATCAGCCCCAGCATTTT. J is TRBJ1-5 and V is TRBV5-8; no clear D. Trimming took 4 bases from V and 2 from J, leaving 13 bases between them. The CDR3 length is 15 residues. CDR1 SGHTS and CDR2 YDEGEE come from the germline V gene.

This chain uses TRBV19 with TRBJ2-1; tentative D call: TRBD2 (5 bases). The germline V and J ends were trimmed by 3 bases and 8 bases, with 23 bases remaining between them. The germline V gene has CDR1 LNHDA and CDR2 SQIVND (reference sequence). The CDR3 covers 17 residues. As DNA, the CDR3 is TGTGCCAGTAGTATTTTCGATGGGTTTACGGGGTCCGATGAGCAGTTCTTC. Amino acids: CASSIFDGFTGSDEQFF. Drawing the rest from reference TRBV19 and TRBJ2-1, the complete variable domain is DGGITQSPKYLFRKEGQNVTLSCEQNLNHDAMYWYRQDPGQGLRLIYYSQIVNDFQKGDIAEGYSVSREKKESFPLTVTSAQKNPTAFYLCASSIFDGFTGSDEQFFGPGTRLTVL.

This clonotype is a singleton in its sample. V usage is TRBV28 and J usage is TRBJ1-3; possibly TRBD1 for D (6 bases). Per the germline V gene, CDR1 is MDHEN and CDR2 is SYDVKM. V was shortened by 6 bases and J by 2 bases, with 20 bases between the two germline ends. The CDR3 has 17 residues. The CDR3 bases are TGTGCCAGCAGCCCGCCCCCCGGGGGACATACTGGAAACACCATATATTTT. It encodes CASSPPPGGHTGNTIYF.